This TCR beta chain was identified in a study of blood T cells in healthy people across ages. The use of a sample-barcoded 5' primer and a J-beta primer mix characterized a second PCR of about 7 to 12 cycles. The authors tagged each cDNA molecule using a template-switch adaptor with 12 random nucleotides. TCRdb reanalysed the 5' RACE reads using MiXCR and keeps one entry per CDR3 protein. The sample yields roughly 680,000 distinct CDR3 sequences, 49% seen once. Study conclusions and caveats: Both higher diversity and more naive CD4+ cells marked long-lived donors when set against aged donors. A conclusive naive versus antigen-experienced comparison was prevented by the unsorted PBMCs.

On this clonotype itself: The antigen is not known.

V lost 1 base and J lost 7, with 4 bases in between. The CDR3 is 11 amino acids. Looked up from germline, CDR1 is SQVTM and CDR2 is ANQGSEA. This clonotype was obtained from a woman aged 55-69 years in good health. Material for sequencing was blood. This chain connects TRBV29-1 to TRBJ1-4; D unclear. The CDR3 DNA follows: TGCAGCGTTGAAGTGGGTGAAAAACTGTTTTTT. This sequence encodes CSVEVGEKLFF.